The source of this T cell receptor beta chain is a study of T cells after yellow fever vaccination. At the level of the study: Some fractions had low cell numbers, and these were prepared with SMART-Seq v4 Ultra Low Input. Whole-study findings and limits: Subsequent to the booster, the majority of primary-vaccination clones reappeared (roughly 96% CD4, 85% to 90% CD8). Across the CD4 and CD8 compartments, a small share of clonotypes was present in both.

The CDR3 is 13 amino acids. Trimming shortened V by 6 bases and J by 0 bases, and 10 bases separated the two germline ends. Germline V gene lookup returns CDR1 SQVTM and CDR2 ANQGSEA. They built TCR cDNA with 5'RACE template switching, a step that put in a universal primer site and UMIs. TCRdb re-derived calls from the 5' RACE reads in MiXCR, one entry per CDR3 protein. The table has about 260,000 distinct CDR3 sequences, roughly 5.2% seen once. Comments on this clonotype: Its antigen is still unknown.

The sequencing here drew on CD4+ T cells sorted from PBMCs, taken on the day of the yellow fever booster vaccination. This chain joins TRBV29-1 and TRBJ2-3, with D tentatively TRBD2 (6 bases). The clonotype originates from a man between 18 and 35 years old who received the YFV17D yellow fever vaccine. DNA of the CDR3: TGCAGCGTCCGCGGGACTAGCACAGATACGCAGTATTTT. Protein: CSVRGTSTDTQYF.